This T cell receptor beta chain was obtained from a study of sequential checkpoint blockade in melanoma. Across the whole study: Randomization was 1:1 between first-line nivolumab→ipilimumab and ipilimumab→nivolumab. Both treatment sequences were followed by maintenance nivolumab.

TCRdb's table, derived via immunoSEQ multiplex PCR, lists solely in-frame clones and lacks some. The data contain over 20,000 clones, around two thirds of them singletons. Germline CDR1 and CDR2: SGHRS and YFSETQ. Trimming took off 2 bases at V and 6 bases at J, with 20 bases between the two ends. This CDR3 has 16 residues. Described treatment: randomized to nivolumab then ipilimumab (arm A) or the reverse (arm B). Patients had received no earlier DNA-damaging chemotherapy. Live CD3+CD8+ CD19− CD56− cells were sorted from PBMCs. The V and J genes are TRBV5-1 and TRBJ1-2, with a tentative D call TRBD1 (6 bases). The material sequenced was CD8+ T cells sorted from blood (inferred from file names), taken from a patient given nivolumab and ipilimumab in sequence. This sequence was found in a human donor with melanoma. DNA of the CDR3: TGCGCCAGCAGCTTCCAAGACAACAGGGCCCTCGATGGCTACACCTTC. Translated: CASSFQDNRALDGYTF.